The sequence of this TCR beta chain was determined in a study of TIL therapy for anti-PD-1-resistant metastatic lung cancer. Sequencing used immunoSEQ v3. Measured with immunoSEQ multiplex PCR; TCRdb has only the in-frame clones, and not every one. The sample yields 55,000 or so clones, roughly four fifths seen once. This CDR3 region has 17 residues. CDR1 and CDR2 (germline): SGHKS, YYEKEE (reference sequence). After removal of 0 bases from V and 0 bases from J, the junction contained 4 bases not matched to a gene. Time point of the sample: pre-treatment sample, taken before nivolumab and TIL therapy. Adults with stage 4 NSCLC were enrolled in a phase I trial.

The rearrangement uses TRBV5-5 and TRBJ1-4, with 8 nucleotides matching TRBD1. This receptor was obtained from a person aged 25 to 85 with non-small cell lung cancer. Sequencing was performed on blood, taken at baseline. The CDR3 is CASSLGAGGPTNEKLFF. In DNA form, the CDR3 reads TGTGCCAGCAGCTTGGGGGCAGGGGGCCCAACTAATGAAAAACTGTTTTTT.